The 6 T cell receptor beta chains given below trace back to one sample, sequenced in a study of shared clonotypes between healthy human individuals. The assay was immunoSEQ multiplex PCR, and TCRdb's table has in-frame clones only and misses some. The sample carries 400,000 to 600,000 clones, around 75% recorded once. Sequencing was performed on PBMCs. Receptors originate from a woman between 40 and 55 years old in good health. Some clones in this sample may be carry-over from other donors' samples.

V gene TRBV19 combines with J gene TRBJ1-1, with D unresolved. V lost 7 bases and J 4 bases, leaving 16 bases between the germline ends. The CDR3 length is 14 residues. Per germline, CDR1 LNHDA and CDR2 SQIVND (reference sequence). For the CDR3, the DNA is TGTGCCAGTATTACGGGTGTAGGAGGCACTGAAGCTTTCTTT. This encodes CASITGVGGTEAFF.

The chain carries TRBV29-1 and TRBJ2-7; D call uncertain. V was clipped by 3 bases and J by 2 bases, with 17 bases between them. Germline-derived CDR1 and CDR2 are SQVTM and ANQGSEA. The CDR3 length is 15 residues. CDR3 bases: TGCAGCGTTGATTCCGCGGAATCGCCGACCTACGAGCAGTACTTC. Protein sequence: CSVDSAESPTYEQYF.

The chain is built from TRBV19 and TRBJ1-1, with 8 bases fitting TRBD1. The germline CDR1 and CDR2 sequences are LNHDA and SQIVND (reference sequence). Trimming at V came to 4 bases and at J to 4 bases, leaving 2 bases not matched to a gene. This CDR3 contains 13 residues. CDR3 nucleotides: TGTGCCAGTAGTACTGACAGGGGCACTGAAGCTTTCTTT. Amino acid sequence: CASSTDRGTEAFF. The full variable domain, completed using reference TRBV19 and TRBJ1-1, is DGGITQSPKYLFRKEGQNVTLSCEQNLNHDAMYWYRQDPGQGLRLIYYSQIVNDFQKGDIAEGYSVSREKKESFPLTVTSAQKNPTAFYLCASSTDRGTEAFFGQGTRLTVV.

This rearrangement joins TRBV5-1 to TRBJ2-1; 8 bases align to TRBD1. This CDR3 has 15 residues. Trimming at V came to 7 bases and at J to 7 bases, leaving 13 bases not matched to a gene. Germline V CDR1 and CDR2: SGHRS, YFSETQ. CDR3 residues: CASRTGLRPENEQFF. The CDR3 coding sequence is TGCGCCAGCCGGACAGGGTTGAGACCCGAGAATGAGCAGTTCTTC.

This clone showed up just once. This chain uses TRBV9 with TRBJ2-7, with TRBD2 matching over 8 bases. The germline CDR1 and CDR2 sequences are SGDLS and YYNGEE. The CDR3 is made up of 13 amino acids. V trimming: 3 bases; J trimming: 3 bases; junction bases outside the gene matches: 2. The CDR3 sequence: CASSAGLGYEQYF. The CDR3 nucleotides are TGTGCCAGCAGCGCGGGACTAGGCTACGAGCAGTACTTC. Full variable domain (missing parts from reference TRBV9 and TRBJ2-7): DSGVTQTPKHLITATGQRVTLRCSPRSGDLSVYWYQQSLDQGLQFLIQYYNGEERAKGNILERFSAQQFPDLHSELNLSSLELGDSALYFCASSAGLGYEQYFGPGTRLTVT.

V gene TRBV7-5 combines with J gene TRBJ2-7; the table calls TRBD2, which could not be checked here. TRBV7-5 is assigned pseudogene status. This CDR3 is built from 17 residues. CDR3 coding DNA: TGTGTCAGAAGGACCTATGATGGACTATTCCGGATCTACGAGCAGTACTTC. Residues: CVRRTYDGLFRIYEQYF.